This T cell receptor (beta chain) was obtained from a study of cytomegalovirus exposure and HLA in healthy donors. With 8 bases removed from V and 5 bases from J, the gap between germline ends came to 14 bases. Germline CDR1 is LNHDA and CDR2 is SQIVND (reference sequence). This CDR3 has 13 residues. PCR amplification relied on 60 Vbeta primers (plus 13 Jbeta primers). Using immunoSEQ multiplex PCR, the repertoire was profiled, and TCRdb retains in-frame clones only, with some absent. The sample shows 150,000 to 200,000 clones, approximately 81% of them seen only once. V gene TRBV19 combines with J gene TRBJ2-3; the D gene is possibly TRBD2 (6 bases). This clonotype originated in a woman aged 25 to 45 in good health and CMV-seronegative. Sequenced: PBMCs. The CDR3 coding sequence is TGTGCCAGTGCCGGTAGGGGAGGAGATACGCAGTATTTT. Its protein is CASAGRGGDTQYF.